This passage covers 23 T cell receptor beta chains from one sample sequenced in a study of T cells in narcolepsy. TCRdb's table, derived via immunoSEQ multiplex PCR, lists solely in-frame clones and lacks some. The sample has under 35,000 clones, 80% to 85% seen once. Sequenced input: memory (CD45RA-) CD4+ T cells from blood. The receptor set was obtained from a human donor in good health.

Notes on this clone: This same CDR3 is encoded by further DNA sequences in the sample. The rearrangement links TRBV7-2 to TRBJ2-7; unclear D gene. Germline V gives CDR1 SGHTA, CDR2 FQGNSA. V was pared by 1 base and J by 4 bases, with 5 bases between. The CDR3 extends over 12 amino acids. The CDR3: CASSLVGYEQYF. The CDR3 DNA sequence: TGTGCCAGCAGCTTAGTTGGGTACGAGCAGTACTTC.

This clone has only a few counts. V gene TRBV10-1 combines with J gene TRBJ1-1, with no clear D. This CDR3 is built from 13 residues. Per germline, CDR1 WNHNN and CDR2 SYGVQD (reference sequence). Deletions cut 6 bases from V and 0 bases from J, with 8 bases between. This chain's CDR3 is CASRATLNTEAFF. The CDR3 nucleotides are TGCGCCAGCAGGGCGACCTTGAACACTGAAGCTTTCTTT.

The CDR3 DNA is TGTGCCAGCTCACCACGGGAGCGGGAGCAGTTCTTC. Protein sequence: CASSPREREQFF. The V call is TRBV18, the J call TRBJ2-1; TRBD2 might be the D (5 bases). V was trimmed by 1 base and J by 10 bases, leaving 8 bases between them. The CDR3 totals 12 residues. Looked up from germline, CDR1 is KGHSH and CDR2 is LQKENI.

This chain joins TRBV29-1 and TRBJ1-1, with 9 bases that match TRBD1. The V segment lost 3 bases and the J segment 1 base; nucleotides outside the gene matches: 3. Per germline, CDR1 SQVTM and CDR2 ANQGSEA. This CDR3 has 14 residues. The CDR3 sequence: CSVDRTGANTEAFF. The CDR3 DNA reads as TGCAGCGTTGACCGGACAGGGGCGAACACTGAAGCTTTCTTT.

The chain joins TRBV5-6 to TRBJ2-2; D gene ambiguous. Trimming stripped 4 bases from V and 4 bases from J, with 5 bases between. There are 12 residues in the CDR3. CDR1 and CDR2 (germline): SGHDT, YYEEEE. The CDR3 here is CASSIITGELFF. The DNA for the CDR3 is TGTGCCAGCAGCATTATCACCGGGGAGCTGTTTTTT.

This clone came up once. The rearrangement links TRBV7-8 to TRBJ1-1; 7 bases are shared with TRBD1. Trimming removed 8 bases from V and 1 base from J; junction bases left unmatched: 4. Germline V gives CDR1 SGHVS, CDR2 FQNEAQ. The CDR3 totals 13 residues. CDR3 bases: TGTGCCAGCCGCAGGGGGGGGAACACTGAAGCTTTCTTT. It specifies CASRRGGNTEAFF.

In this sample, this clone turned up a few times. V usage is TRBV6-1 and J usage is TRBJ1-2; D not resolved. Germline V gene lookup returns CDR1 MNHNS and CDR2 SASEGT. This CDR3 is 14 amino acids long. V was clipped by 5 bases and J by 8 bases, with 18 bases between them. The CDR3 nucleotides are TGTGCCAGCAGTTCCCTAGAGGAGCAGAAAGGCTACACCTTC. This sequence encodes CASSSLEEQKGYTF.

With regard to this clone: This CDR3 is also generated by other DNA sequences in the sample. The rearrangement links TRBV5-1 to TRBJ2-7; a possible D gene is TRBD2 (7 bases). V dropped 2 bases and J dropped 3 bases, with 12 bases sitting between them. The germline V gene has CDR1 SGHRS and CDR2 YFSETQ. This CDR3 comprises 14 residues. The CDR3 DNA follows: TGCGCCAGCAGCTTTATAGGGGGGGACTACGAGCAGTACTTC. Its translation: CASSFIGGDYEQYF.

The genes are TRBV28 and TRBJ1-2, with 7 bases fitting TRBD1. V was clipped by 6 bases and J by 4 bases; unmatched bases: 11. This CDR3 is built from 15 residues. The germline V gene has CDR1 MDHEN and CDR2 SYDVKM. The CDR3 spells CASRSQQGIIYGYTF. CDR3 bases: TGTGCCAGCAGGTCCCAACAGGGGATAATCTATGGCTACACCTTC.

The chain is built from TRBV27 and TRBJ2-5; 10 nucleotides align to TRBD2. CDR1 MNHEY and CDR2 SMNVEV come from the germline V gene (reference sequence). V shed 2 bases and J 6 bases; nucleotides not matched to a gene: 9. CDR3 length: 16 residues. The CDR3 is CASSLSPSGGEKTQYF. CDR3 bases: TGTGCCAGCAGTTTAAGCCCTAGCGGGGGAGAAAAGACCCAGTACTTC.

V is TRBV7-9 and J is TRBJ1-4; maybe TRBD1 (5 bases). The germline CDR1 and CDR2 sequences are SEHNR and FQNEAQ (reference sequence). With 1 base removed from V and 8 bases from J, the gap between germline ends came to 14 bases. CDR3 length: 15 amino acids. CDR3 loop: CASSLDETGLEKLFF. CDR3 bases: TGTGCCAGCAGCTTAGACGAAACAGGATTGGAAAAACTGTTTTTT.

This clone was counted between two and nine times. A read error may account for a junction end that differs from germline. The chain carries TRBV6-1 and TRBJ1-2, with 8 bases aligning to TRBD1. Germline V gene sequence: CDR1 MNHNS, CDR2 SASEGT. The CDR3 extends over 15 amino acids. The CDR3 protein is CASSDLAGVGRGQPF. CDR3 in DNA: TGTGCCAGCAGTGATTTGGCAGGGGTGGGCAGGGGGCAACCCTTC.

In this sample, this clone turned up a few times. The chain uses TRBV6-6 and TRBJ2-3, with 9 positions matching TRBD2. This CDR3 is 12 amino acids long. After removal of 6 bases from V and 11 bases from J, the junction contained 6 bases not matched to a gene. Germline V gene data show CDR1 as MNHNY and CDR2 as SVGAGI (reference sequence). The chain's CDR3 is CASSRGGGGQYF. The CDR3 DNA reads TGTGCCAGCAGCCGCGGGGGGGGAGGGCAGTATTTT.

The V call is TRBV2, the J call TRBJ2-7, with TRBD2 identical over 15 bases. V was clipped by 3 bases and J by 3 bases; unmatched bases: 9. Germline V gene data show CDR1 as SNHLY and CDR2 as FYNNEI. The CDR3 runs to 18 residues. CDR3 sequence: CASSEGTSGGTYYYEQYV. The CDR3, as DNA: TGTGCCAGCAGTGAGGGGACTAGCGGGGGGACGTACTACTACGAGCAGTACGTC.

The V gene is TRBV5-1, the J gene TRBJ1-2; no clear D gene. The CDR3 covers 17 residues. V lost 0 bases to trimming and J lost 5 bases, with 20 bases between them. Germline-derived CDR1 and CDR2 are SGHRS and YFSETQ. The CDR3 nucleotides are TGCGCCAGCAGCTTGGCTGTAGGTGGTACCCCCTCATATGGCTACACCTTC. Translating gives CASSLAVGGTPSYGYTF.

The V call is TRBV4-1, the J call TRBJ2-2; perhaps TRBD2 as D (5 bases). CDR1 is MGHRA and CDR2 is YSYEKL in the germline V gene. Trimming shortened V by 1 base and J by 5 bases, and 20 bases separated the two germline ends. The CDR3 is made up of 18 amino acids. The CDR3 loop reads CASSQGGGRGSLTGELFF. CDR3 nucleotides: TGCGCCAGCAGCCAAGGTGGAGGAAGAGGATCGTTGACCGGGGAGCTGTTTTTT.

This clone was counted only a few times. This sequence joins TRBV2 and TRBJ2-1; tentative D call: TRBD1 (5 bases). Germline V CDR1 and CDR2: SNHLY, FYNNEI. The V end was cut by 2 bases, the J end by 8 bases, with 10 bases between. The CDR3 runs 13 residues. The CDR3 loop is CASSENQGYEQFF. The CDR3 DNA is TGTGCCAGCAGTGAAAACCAGGGCTATGAGCAGTTCTTC.

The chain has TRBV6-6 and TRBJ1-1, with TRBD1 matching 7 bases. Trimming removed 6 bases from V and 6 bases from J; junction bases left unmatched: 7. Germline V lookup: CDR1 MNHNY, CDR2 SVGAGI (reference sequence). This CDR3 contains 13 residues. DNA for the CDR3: TGTGCCAGCAGCTATCAGGGGGACCCTGAAGCTTTCTTT. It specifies CASSYQGDPEAFF.

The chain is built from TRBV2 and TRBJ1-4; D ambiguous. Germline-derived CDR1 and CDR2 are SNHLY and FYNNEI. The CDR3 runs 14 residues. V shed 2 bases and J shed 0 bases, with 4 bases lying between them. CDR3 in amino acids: CASSELATNEKLFF. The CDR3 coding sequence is TGTGCCAGCAGTGAATTGGCAACTAATGAAAAACTGTTTTTT.

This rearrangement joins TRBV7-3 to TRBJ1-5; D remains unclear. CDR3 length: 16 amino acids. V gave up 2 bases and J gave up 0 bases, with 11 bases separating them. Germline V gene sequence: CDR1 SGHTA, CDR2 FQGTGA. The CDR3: CASSLVRTTSNQPQHF. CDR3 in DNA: TGTGCCAGCAGCTTAGTACGGACTACTAGCAATCAGCCCCAGCATTTT. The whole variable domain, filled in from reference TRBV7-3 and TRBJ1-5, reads GAGVSQTPSNKVTEKGKYVELRCDPISGHTALYWYRQSLGQGPEFLIYFQGTGAADDSGLPNDRFFAVRPEGSVSTLKIQRTERGDSAVYLCASSLVRTTSNQPQHFGDGTRLSIL.

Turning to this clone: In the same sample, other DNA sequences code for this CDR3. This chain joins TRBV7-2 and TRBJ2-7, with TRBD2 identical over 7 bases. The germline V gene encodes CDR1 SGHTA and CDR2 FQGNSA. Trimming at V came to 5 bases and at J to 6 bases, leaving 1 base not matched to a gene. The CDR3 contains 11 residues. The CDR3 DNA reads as TGTGCCAGCAGCCGCGGGGGCGAGCAGTACTTC. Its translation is CASSRGGEQYF.

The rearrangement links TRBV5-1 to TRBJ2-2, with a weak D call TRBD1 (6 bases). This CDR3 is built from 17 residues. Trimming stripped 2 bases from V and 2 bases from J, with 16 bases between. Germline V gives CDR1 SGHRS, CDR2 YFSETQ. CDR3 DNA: TGCGCCAGCAGCTTCCCTTTGACAGGAGAAAACACCGGGGAGCTGTTTTTT. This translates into CASSFPLTGENTGELFF. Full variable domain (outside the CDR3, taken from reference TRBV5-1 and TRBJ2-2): KAGVTQTPRYLIKTRGQQVTLSCSPISGHRSVSWYQQTPGQGLQFLFEYFSETQRNKGNFPGRFSGRQFSNSRSEMNVSTLELGDSALYLCASSFPLTGENTGELFFGEGSRLTVL.

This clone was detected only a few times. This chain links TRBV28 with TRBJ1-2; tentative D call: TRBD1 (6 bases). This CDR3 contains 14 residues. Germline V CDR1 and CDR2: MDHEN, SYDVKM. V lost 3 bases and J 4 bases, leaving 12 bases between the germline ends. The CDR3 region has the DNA TGTGCCAGCAGTTTTACAGGGTGGGGCTATGGCTACACCTTC. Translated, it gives CASSFTGWGYGYTF.